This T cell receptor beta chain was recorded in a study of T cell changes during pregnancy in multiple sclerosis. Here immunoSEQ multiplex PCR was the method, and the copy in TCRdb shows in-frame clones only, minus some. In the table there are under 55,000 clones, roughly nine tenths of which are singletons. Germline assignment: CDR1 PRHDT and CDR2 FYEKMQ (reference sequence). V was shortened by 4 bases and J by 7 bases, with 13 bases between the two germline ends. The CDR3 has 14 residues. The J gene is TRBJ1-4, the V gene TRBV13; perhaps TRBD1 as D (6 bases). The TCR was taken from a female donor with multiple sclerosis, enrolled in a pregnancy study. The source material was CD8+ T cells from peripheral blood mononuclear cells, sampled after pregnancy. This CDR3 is CASSSISQGEKLFF. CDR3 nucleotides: TGTGCCAGCAGCTCCATATCACAGGGTGAAAAACTGTTTTTT.